This T cell receptor beta chain was observed in a study of blood T cells in healthy people across ages. The V gene's germline CDR1 is DFQATT and CDR2 SNEGSKA (reference sequence). CDR3 size: 14 residues. V dropped 5 bases and J dropped 11 bases, with 24 bases sitting between them. A minimum of 5 micrograms of total RNA was extracted per sample. A J-beta primer mix and a sample-barcoded 5' primer were used in a second PCR of roughly 6 to 12 cycles. In TCRdb, the 5' RACE reads were re-called with MiXCR into one record per CDR3 protein. This sample has about 2 million distinct CDR3 sequences; around half occur once, and the top ten carry 2.1%.

This receptor was obtained from a woman aged 40-49 years in good health. The chain has TRBV20-1 and TRBJ2-5; D perhaps matches TRBD1 (6 bases). Sequenced sample: blood. The CDR3 nucleotides read TGCAGTGCTGGAGCGACCAGGGGCCCCAATGAGCAGTACTTC. It codes for CSAGATRGPNEQYF.